The clone carrying this TCR beta chain has at least ten counts. The antigen is unknown. In TCRdb, the reads were re-called with MiXCR into one record per CDR3 protein. The sample lists 200,000 or so distinct CDR3 sequences, 28% occurring once. Germline assignment: CDR1 SGHAT and CDR2 FQNNGV. V dropped 0 bases and J dropped 7; count of bases not matched to a gene: 2. This CDR3 contains 16 residues. The data are from a study of T cell repertoires in cytomegalovirus infection. Study information: Matching HLA type and CMV infection were both indicated by public TCR beta signatures.

General study points: Dominant in the ex vivo response were TCR beta clonotypes restricted by HLA-C and specific for CMV. Cumulated frequencies of public TCR beta families served to identify carriers of CMV plus the relevant HLA.

The source is a human donor in good health (CMV status not recorded). Some clones in this sample may be carry-over from other donors' samples. J is TRBJ2-1 and V is TRBV11-2; 14 positions agree with TRBD2. Sequencing input: PBMCs. CDR3 bases: TGTGCCAGCAGCTTAGAGGGACTAGCGGGGGAGAATGAGCAGTTCTTC. Translation gives CASSLEGLAGENEQFF.